This TCR beta chain originates from a study of blood T cell repertoires in COVID-19. With 3 bases removed from V and 4 bases from J, the gap between germline ends came to 10 bases. The V gene's germline CDR1 is SNHLY and CDR2 FYNNEI. The CDR3 is 14 amino acids. Using immunoSEQ multiplex PCR, the repertoire was profiled, and TCRdb retains in-frame clones only, with some absent. Among 13,000 or so clones, approximately 90% were seen once, and the ten largest hold around 15%. The origin of this receptor is a human donor in a cohort sampled during active COVID-19. This chain links TRBV2 with TRBJ1-5; maybe TRBD1 (6 bases). What was sequenced was peripheral blood. The CDR3 is CASSDQGMNQPQHF. CDR3 nucleotides: TGTGCCAGCAGTGACCAGGGGATGAATCAGCCCCAGCATTTT.